The 23 T cell receptor beta chains below were found in one sample sequenced in a study of beta chain features in type 1 diabetes (dated by TCRdb to between 2018 and 2020). Beyond this particular receptor, the publication reports: Type 1 diabetes patients showed a moderate but significant shortening of TCRB CDR3 length in all four CD4+ subsets.

These receptors lack a known antigen. The library relied on the immunoSEQ multiplex PCR assay. The High Capacity cDNA Reverse Transcription Kit was used to reverse transcribe all of the isolated RNA, meaning that expressed TCRB transcripts were what got sequenced. The clones in this table, taken by TCRdb from immuneACCESS, are in-frame only. Not every clone is retained; where verified, under half of the shortfall comes from an unresolved V gene, and the cause of the rest is unknown. The sample table contains a few hundred thousand clones; only one count was recorded for 11% of them. The ten largest clonotypes hold around 0.015% of the sample. Sequenced input: naive CD4+ T cells from blood. The meaning of the sample's cell subset or site label: true naive CD4+ T cells. Receptor source: a man between 25 and 39 years old with type 1 diabetes.

This CDR3 reads CASSLGGYQPQHF. The DNA for the CDR3 is TGTGCCAGCTCCCTTGGGGGCTATCAGCCCCAGCATTTT. The V gene is TRBV18, the J gene TRBJ1-5, with a weak D call TRBD1 (6 bases). The germline V gene encodes CDR1 KGHSH and CDR2 LQKENI. The CDR3 is made up of 13 amino acids. V lost 6 bases and J 5 bases, leaving 11 bases between the germline ends.

The chain couples TRBV7-9 to TRBJ1-4; no clear D. V lost 2 bases to trimming and J lost 3 bases, with 10 bases between them. The germline V gene encodes CDR1 SEHNR and CDR2 FQNEAQ (reference sequence). The CDR3 has 15 residues. The CDR3 here is CASSLPSGSNEKLFF. For the CDR3, the DNA is TGTGCCAGCAGCTTACCTTCCGGGTCTAATGAAAAACTGTTTTTT.

This clone has a handful of counts. This chain links TRBV5-6 with TRBJ1-5, with D hard to call. Trimming left V 0 bases short and J 4 bases short, with 8 bases between. Per the germline V gene, CDR1 is SGHDT and CDR2 is YYEEEE. The CDR3 has 14 amino acids. The CDR3 sequence: CASSLDGSNQPQHF. CDR3 in DNA: TGTGCCAGCAGCTTGGATGGGAGTAATCAGCCCCAGCATTTT.

This chain connects TRBV13 to TRBJ2-1; D is perhaps TRBD2 (6 bases). This CDR3 spans 16 amino acids. V lost 3 bases and J lost 0, with 12 bases in between. Germline V gene lookup returns CDR1 PRHDT and CDR2 FYEKMQ (reference sequence). The CDR3 DNA reads as TGTGCCAGCAGCTTCGGGAGCGGAAGCTCCTACAATGAGCAGTTCTTC. It is translated as CASSFGSGSSYNEQFF.

In this sample, this clone turned up a few times. The chain joins TRBV18 to TRBJ2-1; no clear D gene. The CDR3 contains 13 residues. V gave up 2 bases and J gave up 13 bases, with 15 bases separating them. The V gene's germline CDR1 is KGHSH and CDR2 LQKENI. The CDR3 nucleotides are TGTGCCAGCTCACCAGGCAATCCCAATGTTCAGTTCTTC. It translates to CASSPGNPNVQFF.

This chain uses TRBV5-4 with TRBJ1-1, with 9 bases matching TRBD1. Trimming cost V 1 base and J 5 bases; bases outside gene matches: 12. Germline values: CDR1 SGHNT, CDR2 YYREEE (reference sequence). There are 17 residues in the CDR3. CDR3 sequence: CASSLLRTGDSGTEAFF. The CDR3 DNA reads TGTGCCAGCAGCTTGTTGCGGACAGGGGACTCAGGGACTGAAGCTTTCTTT. Supplemented by reference TRBV5-4 and TRBJ1-1, the full variable domain reads ETGVTQSPTHLIKTRGQQVTLRCSSQSGHNTVSWYQQALGQGPQFIFQYYREEENGRGNFPPRFSGLQFPNYSSELNVNALELDDSALYLCASSLLRTGDSGTEAFFGQGTRLTVV.

The table lists this clone with a few counts. The rearrangement uses TRBV18 and TRBJ2-3; 7 positions match TRBD1. The V and J ends lost 6 bases and 4 bases, in that order; junction bases with no gene match: 13. Germline V gene sequence: CDR1 KGHSH, CDR2 LQKENI. This CDR3 is 16 amino acids long. The chain's CDR3 is CASSQVLQGSADTQYF. Written as DNA, the CDR3 is TGTGCCAGCTCCCAGGTACTACAGGGGAGTGCAGATACGCAGTATTTT.

This clone was detected only a few times. This chain connects TRBV5-1 to TRBJ1-1, with 9 bases aligning to TRBD1. This CDR3 is built from 15 residues. J gave up 0 bases and V 0 bases, and 0 bases lay outside the gene matches. Germline CDR1 SGHRS, CDR2 YFSETQ. CDR3 loop: CASSLGDRVNTEAFF. CDR3 nucleotides: TGCGCCAGCAGCTTGGGGGACAGGGTGAACACTGAAGCTTTCTTT.

This clone was recorded a few times. DNA of the CDR3: TGTGCCAGCAGTTCCGAACTAGCGGGGGGGCCCAATGAGCAGTTCTTC. Its translation is CASSSELAGGPNEQFF. The genes are TRBV6-6 and TRBJ2-1; TRBD2 matches 13 bases. Trimming at V came to 4 bases and at J to 6 bases, leaving 6 bases not matched to a gene. In germline, CDR1 is MNHNY, CDR2 SVGAGI (reference sequence). This CDR3 spans 16 amino acids.

This chain joins TRBV29-1 and TRBJ2-7; the D gene is possibly TRBD1 (5 bases). CDR1 is SQVTM, CDR2 ANQGSEA, per germline. CDR3 size: 14 residues. Trimming removed 5 bases from V and 2 bases from J, with 16 bases in between. The CDR3 DNA is TGCAGCGTTACCGTGAAGGGGCCAACCTACGAGCAGTACTTC. This encodes CSVTVKGPTYEQYF.

This clone was observed a few times. This chain joins TRBV10-3 and TRBJ2-2; 7 nucleotides match TRBD2. The CDR3 extends over 15 amino acids. Germline values: CDR1 ENHRY, CDR2 SYGVKD. V lost 5 bases, J lost 5 bases, and 8 bases stayed unmatched. DNA for the CDR3: TGTGCCATCAGTCAGCGGGACCCCGGGACCGGGGAGCTGTTTTTT. It encodes CAISQRDPGTGELFF.

This clone turned up a few times. The chain uses TRBV5-1 and TRBJ2-3, with 7 nucleotides matching TRBD2. This CDR3 comprises 16 residues. Germline loops: CDR1 SGHRS, CDR2 YFSETQ. With V trimmed by 0 bases and J by 2 bases, 6 bases remained unmatched. DNA for the CDR3: TGCGCCAGCAGCTTGGCCCCGGGGGGTTACACAGATACGCAGTATTTT. Amino acids: CASSLAPGGYTDTQYF.

The CDR3 nucleotides read TGTGCCAGCAGCCCTACAGGGGGTTCCCAAGAGACCCAGTACTTC. It encodes CASSPTGGSQETQYF. The chain employs TRBV5-4 and TRBJ2-5, with 8 positions matching TRBD1. The CDR3 is 15 amino acids. Looked up from germline, CDR1 is SGHNT and CDR2 is YYREEE (reference sequence). Germline trimming cut 4 bases from V and 1 base from J; bases unmatched to any gene: 6. The complete variable domain, with remaining parts taken from reference TRBV5-4 and TRBJ2-5, reads ETGVTQSPTHLIKTRGQQVTLRCSSQSGHNTVSWYQQALGQGPQFIFQYYREEENGRGNFPPRFSGLQFPNYSSELNVNALELDDSALYLCASSPTGGSQETQYFGPGTRLLVL.

This clone was detected only a few times. The chain combines TRBV30 with TRBJ2-3, with a tentative D call TRBD1 (6 bases). Germline lookup yields CDR1 GTSNPN and CDR2 SVGIG (reference sequence). CDR3 length equals 15 residues. The ends were cut back, 0 bases at V and 2 bases at J, with 12 bases in the middle. The CDR3 sequence: CAWSVLGDTTDTQYF. In DNA form, the CDR3 reads TGTGCCTGGAGTGTGTTAGGGGACACCACAGATACGCAGTATTTT.

This clone was detected a few times. The V gene is TRBV30, the J gene TRBJ2-2; D gene unclear. The CDR3 is 12 residues long. Between the trimmed V and J ends, which lost 0 bases and 6 bases, there was a span of 5 bases. Germline CDR1 reads GTSNPN; CDR2 reads SVGIG (reference sequence). The CDR3 nucleotides read TGTGCCTGGAGTGTTGGAGCCGGGGAGCTGTTTTTT. This encodes CAWSVGAGELFF.

The sample holds one count of this clone. V and J are TRBV18 and TRBJ1-6; a weak D match, TRBD1 (6 bases). Germline V CDR1 and CDR2: KGHSH, LQKENI. The CDR3 sequence is 15 residues long. Trimming left V 2 bases short and J 9 bases short, with 14 bases between. The CDR3 protein is CASSPAGVVFSPLHF. DNA for the CDR3: TGTGCCAGCTCACCAGCAGGGGTTGTTTTTTCACCCCTCCACTTT.

This clone was observed a handful of times. The chain recombines TRBV9 with TRBJ1-2, with a possible D match to TRBD1 (5 bases). V lost 0 bases, J lost 2 bases, and 11 bases lay in between. The CDR3 consists of 15 residues. The germline CDR1 and CDR2 sequences are SGDLS and YYNGEE. The CDR3 loop reads CASSVGGRANYGYTF. The CDR3 nucleotides read TGTGCCAGCAGCGTAGGGGGCAGGGCGAACTATGGCTACACCTTC.

The chain combines TRBV19 with TRBJ1-3; D unresolved. The V gene's germline CDR1 is LNHDA and CDR2 SQIVND (reference sequence). The CDR3 contains 14 residues. Trimming left V 9 bases short and J 2 bases short, with 14 bases between. The CDR3 sequence is CASSPPGTGNTIYF. CDR3 coding DNA: TGTGCCAGCAGCCCCCCCGGGACTGGAAACACCATATATTTT. The entire variable domain, with the rest obtained from reference TRBV19 and TRBJ1-3, is as follows: DGGITQSPKYLFRKEGQNVTLSCEQNLNHDAMYWYRQDPGQGLRLIYYSQIVNDFQKGDIAEGYSVSREKKESFPLTVTSAQKNPTAFYLCASSPPGTGNTIYFGEGSWLTVV.

The sample holds a few counts of this clone. The chain couples TRBV10-3 to TRBJ2-3, with 12 positions matching TRBD2. The CDR3 covers 17 residues. J was trimmed by 4 bases and V by 4 bases; bases with no gene match: 9. From germline, CDR1 is ENHRY and CDR2 SYGVKD. The CDR3 sequence is CAISGLAGAVEADTQYF. The CDR3 bases are TGTGCCATCAGTGGACTAGCGGGGGCAGTTGAGGCAGATACGCAGTATTTT.

The chain combines TRBV29-1 with TRBJ1-1; D is perhaps TRBD1 (6 bases). Trimming removed 6 bases at V and 0 bases at J, with 14 bases between. The CDR3 covers 14 residues. Germline V lookup: CDR1 SQVTM, CDR2 ANQGSEA. CDR3: CSVSPRDMNTEAFF. DNA of the CDR3: TGCAGCGTCTCCCCCAGGGACATGAACACTGAAGCTTTCTTT.

The chain uses TRBV29-1 and TRBJ2-3; tentative D call: TRBD1 (6 bases). CDR1 and CDR2 from the germline V gene are SQVTM and ANQGSEA. Trimming took 4 bases from V and 0 from J, leaving 8 bases between them. This CDR3 region has 13 residues. Here the CDR3 reads CSVVGQSTDTQYF. CDR3 DNA sequence: TGCAGCGTTGTAGGACAGAGCACAGATACGCAGTATTTT.

The chain carries TRBV5-1 and TRBJ2-7, with D possibly being TRBD2 (6 bases). Germline V gene sequence: CDR1 SGHRS, CDR2 YFSETQ. CDR3 size: 15 residues. Trimming pared 2 bases from V and 3 bases from J, leaving 15 bases between. Written as DNA, the CDR3 is TGCGCCAGCAGCTTATCTCCAGGGAGGTACTACGAGCAGTACTTC. Translated: CASSLSPGRYYEQYF.

For the CDR3, the DNA is TGTGCCAGCAGTGAAGGGGCTTTGAGTAACATTCAGTACTTC. Translated, it gives CASSEGALSNIQYF. The chain recombines TRBV2 with TRBJ2-4; D call uncertain. V shed 1 base and J shed 7 bases, with 11 bases lying between them. Germline loops: CDR1 SNHLY, CDR2 FYNNEI. CDR3 length: 14 residues.